Detailed here is one T cell receptor beta chain. Its matching antigen is unknown. The V and J ends lost 1 base and 0 bases respectively, with 16 bases between them. Germline loops: CDR1 LNHNV, CDR2 YYDKDF (reference sequence). The CDR3 runs to 18 residues. The data stem from a study of graft-versus-host responses after intestinal transplantation. Measured with immunoSEQ multiplex PCR; TCRdb has only the in-frame clones, and not every one. The data contain some 86,000 clones, 75% to 95% of them singletons. The sequencing used unstimulated CD8+ T cells sorted from spleen or lymph node cells, collected before intestinal transplant. The source of this sequence is a human donor who received an intestinal transplant. The chain is built from TRBV15 and TRBJ1-3; D is unresolved. The CDR3 DNA reads TGTGCCACCAGCAGAGTCGTCAGGCCGTACTACTCTGGAAACACCATATATTTT. It yields the protein CATSRVVRPYYSGNTIYF.